This TCR beta chain was identified during a study of T cells in Graves' hyperthyroidism and ophthalmopathy. Study background: Sampling of peripheral blood happened at initial diagnosis, prior to any treatment.

The ends were cut back, 5 bases at V and 1 base at J, with 8 bases in the middle. CDR1 and CDR2 from the germline V gene are SQVTM and ANQGSEA. The CDR3 length is 12 residues. Using RNA transcripts as the source, TCR beta CDR3 regions were amplified. Using the HTBI primer set, a first-round RT-PCR was run on the TCR CDR3. TCRdb fed the multiplex PCR reads into MiXCR, producing one record per CDR3 protein. In the table there are approximately 370,000 distinct CDR3 sequences, roughly a sixth of which are singletons. This clonotype was observed at least ten times. This sequence joins TRBV29-1 and TRBJ1-1; no clear D gene. This receptor was identified in a woman aged 25-40 years with Graves' hyperthyroidism that later progressed to Graves' ophthalmopathy. The material sequenced was blood. The CDR3 reads CSVSDGNTEAFF. Written as DNA, the CDR3 is TGCAGCGTTTCTGACGGGAACACTGAAGCTTTCTTT.